Sequencing of this TCR beta chain was carried out in a study of T cell clonotyping in hematopoietic cell transplantation (TCRdb year 2021). Context from the whole study: Pretransplant samples from recipients were collected after cytoreduction. The study collected roughly 150 blood samples from approximately 32 consecutive transplant recipients and their related donors. Recruitment of patients ran from September 2015 to early 2017, and follow-up continued until September 2020 or until death.

Points the paper makes about the study in general: Overlap with donor repertoires was found for only a small fraction of recipient repertoires, with over 95% found to appear de novo at the given depth. Recipient TCR diversity fell after transplant, with pathologically expanded clonotypes rising progressively from day 30 to day 180. Donor and pretransplant recipient Inverse Simpson Index values predicted broader posttransplant TCR repertoire diversity. The sample size was limited and the cells went unsorted, which meant the CD4 and CD8 repertoire contributions could not be told apart.

Comment on this clone: The clone's antigen remains unknown. Per-base qualities were not stored, and no clone one base away is much larger.

The immunoSEQ assay, a bias-controlled multiplex PCR with V- and J-specific primers, was used to amplify TCR beta CDR3 regions from genomic DNA. In a second PCR step, a proprietary barcode and Illumina adapter sequences were attached to the CDR3 amplicons. An Illumina MiSeq instrument was used to sequence the CDR3 libraries. On the study's bioinformatics: Export and quality control were performed with immunoSEQ Analyzer 3.0, and downstream analyses were performed with R Bioconductor and Immunarch. Repertoire metrics were calculated using only productive rearrangements within the normalized downsampled data set. In the normalized cohort, a clonotype counted as pathologically expanded if the clonotype was larger than 5 templates. Repertoire diversity was measured with the Inverse Simpson Index. CMV-specificity analyses were carried out on the non-normalized data set to capture all clonotypes. This immuneACCESS table, as held by TCRdb, lists in-frame sequences with V and J called but not all clones. Of the missing ones, under half trace to an unresolved V gene in checked studies; the others have no known cause. That table is the source of V, J and clone size, and D and trimming were worked out from the DNA. The sample profile shows tens of thousands of clones; about 96% of them were found once. The top ten constitute roughly 1.7% of the sample.

In the paper's terms, the time point label means: recipient sample about 28 days before transplant, after cytoreduction. Recipient blood was collected about 28 days before transplant and at days 30, 100 and 180 after transplant. Using Nuclei Lysis Solution, genomic DNA was extracted from unfractionated peripheral blood mononuclear cells that were either fresh or cryopreserved. This TCR came from a woman aged 45 to 65 with acute myeloid leukemia. Some clones in this sample may be carry-over from other donors' samples. The specimen was peripheral blood mononuclear cells, collected before stem cell transplant.

The DNA sequence is given as TGTGCCAGCCGACAGGGCCCGGAAGCTTTCTTT. Its coded protein is CASRQGPEAFF. The chain is made from TRBV6-1 and TRBJ1-1; TRBD1 aligns with 7 central bases. According to the germline V gene, CDR1 reads MNHNS and CDR2 reads SASEGT. The CDR3 runs 11 residues from the cysteine to the phenylalanine. The CDR3 DNA has 33 bases and is translated from base 1. Ends trimmed: V by 8 bases, J by 8 bases; bases unmatched to a gene: 5.